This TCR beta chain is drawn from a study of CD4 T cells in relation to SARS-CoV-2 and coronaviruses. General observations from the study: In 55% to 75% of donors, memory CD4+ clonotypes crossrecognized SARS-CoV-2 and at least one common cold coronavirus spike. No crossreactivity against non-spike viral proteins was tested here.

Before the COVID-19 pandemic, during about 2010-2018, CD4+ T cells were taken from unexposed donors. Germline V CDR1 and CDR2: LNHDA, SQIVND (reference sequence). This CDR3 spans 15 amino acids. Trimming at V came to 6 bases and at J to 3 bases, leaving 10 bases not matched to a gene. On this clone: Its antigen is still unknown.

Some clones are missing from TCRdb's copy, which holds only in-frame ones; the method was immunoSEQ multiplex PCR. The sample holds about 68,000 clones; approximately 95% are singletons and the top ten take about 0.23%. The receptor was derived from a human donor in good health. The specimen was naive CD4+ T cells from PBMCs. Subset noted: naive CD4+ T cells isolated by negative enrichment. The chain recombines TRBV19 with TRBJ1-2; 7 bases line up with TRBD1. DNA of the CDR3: TGTGCCAGTAGCCCCGAGAGAGGGGGCGACTATGGCTACACCTTC. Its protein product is CASSPERGGDYGYTF. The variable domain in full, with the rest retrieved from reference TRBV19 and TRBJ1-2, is DGGITQSPKYLFRKEGQNVTLSCEQNLNHDAMYWYRQDPGQGLRLIYYSQIVNDFQKGDIAEGYSVSREKKESFPLTVTSAQKNPTAFYLCASSPERGGDYGYTFGSGTRLTVV.